The entry that follows covers one T cell receptor (beta chain) sequence. What it binds is not known. The source of the sample is a study of OX40 agonist ivuxolimab in advanced cancers. Only in-frame clones appear in the TCRdb table, and some are missing; sequencing was by immunoSEQ multiplex PCR. The sample contains roughly 44,000 clones, approximately 89% of which appear only once. Study results and caveats: Low normalized T-cell clonal expansion was additionally recorded for some nonresponders.

The receptor was derived from an adult with an advanced solid tumor such as melanoma, head and neck, liver or kidney cancer. This specimen consisted of CD4+ or CD8+ T cells sorted from blood, obtained in a trial of the OX40 agonist ivuxolimab.

The CDR3, as DNA: TGTGCCACCAGCAGAGAAGGGCAGGGGGCTGCTTTAGCCAAAAACATTCAGTACTTC. Translated: CATSREGQGAALAKNIQYF. The chain links TRBV15 to TRBJ2-4; 8 nucleotides match TRBD1. Per the germline V gene, CDR1 is LNHNV and CDR2 is YYDKDF (reference sequence). The CDR3 length is 19 residues. Trimming cost V 0 bases and J 0 bases; bases outside gene matches: 10.